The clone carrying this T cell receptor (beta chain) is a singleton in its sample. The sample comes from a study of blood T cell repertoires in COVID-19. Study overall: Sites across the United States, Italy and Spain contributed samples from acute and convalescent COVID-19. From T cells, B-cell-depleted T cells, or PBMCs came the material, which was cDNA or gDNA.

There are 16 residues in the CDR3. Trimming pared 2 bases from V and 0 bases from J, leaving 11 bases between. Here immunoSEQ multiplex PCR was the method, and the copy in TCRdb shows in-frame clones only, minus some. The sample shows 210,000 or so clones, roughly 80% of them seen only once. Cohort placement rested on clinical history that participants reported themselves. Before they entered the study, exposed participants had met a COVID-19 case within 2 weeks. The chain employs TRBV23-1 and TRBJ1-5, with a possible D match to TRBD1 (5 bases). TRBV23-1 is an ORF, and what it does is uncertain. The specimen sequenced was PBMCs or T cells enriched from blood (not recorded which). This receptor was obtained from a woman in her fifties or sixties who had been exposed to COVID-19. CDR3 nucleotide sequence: TGCGCCAGCAGTCAACTCCACAGGTATAGCAATCAGCCCCAGCATTTT. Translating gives CASSQLHRYSNQPQHF.